This TCR beta chain was obtained from a study of blood T cell repertoires in COVID-19. On the study more broadly: Samples taken during acute and convalescent COVID-19 were collected in the United States, Italy and Spain. From T cells, B-cell-depleted T cells, or PBMCs came the material, which was cDNA or gDNA.

Methods used by the authors: Researchers report that nucleated cell counts were estimated from reference gene primer amplification. Sequencing was performed with immunoSEQ multiplex PCR; in TCRdb, only in-frame clones are kept and a portion is missing. The DNA was the basis for D and trimming; V, J and clone size are from that table. The top ten clones hold approximately 3.3% of a sample with 300,000 or so clones, 85% to 90% of them seen once. Germline V gene sequence: CDR1 SGHNT, CDR2 YENEEA. The CDR3 has 18 residues. The V gene end was trimmed by 4 bases and the J gene end by 0 bases; junction bases not matched to a gene: 7.

The chain links TRBV11-3 to TRBJ2-3, with 13 positions matching TRBD2. The sequenced material came from peripheral blood. This TCR derives from a woman between 40 and 55 years old with acute or convalescent COVID-19. CDR3 sequence: CASSSRTSGGQSTDTQYF. CDR3 nucleotide sequence: TGTGCCAGCAGCTCCCGGACTAGCGGGGGCCAGAGCACAGATACGCAGTATTTT.